The 21 T cell receptor beta chains listed next were all sequenced from one sample in a study of blood T cell repertoires in COVID-19. Clones were sequenced by immunoSEQ multiplex PCR, and TCRdb holds only the in-frame ones, with some missing. Here the sample spans around 170,000 clones, over 80% being singletons. The sequencing input was peripheral blood. Source of these receptors: a woman aged 40 to 50 with acute or convalescent COVID-19.

The chain couples TRBV7-2 to TRBJ1-6; D is perhaps TRBD1 (5 bases). The CDR3 consists of 13 residues. Trimming left V 2 bases short and J 10 bases short, with 9 bases between. CDR1 SGHTA and CDR2 FQGNSA come from the germline V gene. DNA for the CDR3: TGTGCCAGCAGCTTAAGGGCAGGGTCACCCCTCCACTTT. Amino acids: CASSLRAGSPLHF.

This clone occurred once. V usage is TRBV29-1 and J usage is TRBJ1-1; D remains ambiguous. Trimming removed 7 bases from V and 2 bases from J, with 8 bases in between. The CDR3 length is 11 residues. Germline V gene lookup returns CDR1 SQVTM and CDR2 ANQGSEA. The CDR3 loop is CSAGLNTEAFF. DNA for the CDR3: TGCAGCGCCGGTCTCAACACTGAAGCTTTCTTT.

The chain links TRBV6-5 to TRBJ1-2; 9 bases agree with TRBD1. This CDR3 contains 15 residues. Trimming at V came to 2 bases and at J to 4 bases, leaving 5 bases not matched to a gene. CDR1 MNHEY and CDR2 SVGAGI come from the germline V gene. As DNA, the CDR3 is TGTGCCAGCAGTTACACGGACAGGGGTGGCTATGGCTACACCTTC. Residues: CASSYTDRGGYGYTF.

The chain employs TRBV7-2 and TRBJ1-1; the D is unclear. The V gene lost 2 bases and the J gene lost 12 bases, with 16 bases spanning the gap. The CDR3 runs to 13 residues. Germline CDR1 and CDR2: SGHTA and FQGNSA. CDR3 in DNA: TGTGCCAGCAGCTTACCTGAGGCGGGGAGCCCTTTCTTT. Translation gives CASSLPEAGSPFF.

The J gene is TRBJ1-2, the V gene TRBV28; D may be TRBD1 (6 bases). The CDR3 sequence is 13 residues long. V gave up 7 bases and J gave up 4 bases, with 13 bases separating them. In germline, CDR1 is MDHEN, CDR2 SYDVKM. For the CDR3, the DNA is TGTGCCAGCAACCCGACAGGAATCTATGGCTACACCTTC. Translation: CASNPTGIYGYTF.

J is TRBJ2-7 and V is TRBV28; possibly TRBD2 for D (6 bases). V lost 8 bases to trimming and J lost 4 bases, with 21 bases between them. The CDR3 spans 15 residues. CDR1 is MDHEN, CDR2 SYDVKM, per germline. The CDR3 here is CASRDPGLGGYEQYF. The CDR3 bases are TGTGCCAGCCGCGACCCGGGCCTTGGGGGGTACGAGCAGTACTTC.

The V gene is TRBV3-1 (or the pseudogene TRBV3-2), the J gene TRBJ2-2; maybe TRBD1 (6 bases). The length of the CDR3 is 18 residues. V shed 3 bases and J shed 6 bases, with 23 bases lying between them. Per germline, CDR1 LGHDT and CDR2 YNNKEL (reference sequence). CDR3 in DNA: TGTGCCAGCAGCCACCGATCTTACAGGGTATGGTGGGCCGGGGAGCTGTTTTTT. The encoded protein is CASSHRSYRVWWAGELFF.

V gene TRBV4-1 combines with J gene TRBJ2-3; perhaps TRBD1 as D (5 bases). Between the trimmed V and J ends, which lost 4 bases and 2 bases, there was a span of 16 bases. Germline values: CDR1 MGHRA, CDR2 YSYEKL. The CDR3 has 16 amino acids. The CDR3 region is CASSPPEVRDTDTQYF. CDR3 coding DNA: TGCGCCAGCAGCCCCCCTGAAGTCAGGGACACAGATACGCAGTATTTT.

The chain is built from TRBV27 and TRBJ1-1, with a possible D match to TRBD1 (5 bases). CDR1 MNHEY and CDR2 SMNVEV come from the germline V gene (reference sequence). The CDR3 has 14 residues. Trimming took 4 bases from V and 2 from J, leaving 11 bases between them. Here the CDR3 reads CASSSYQGNTEAFF. CDR3 DNA sequence: TGTGCCAGCAGTTCATACCAGGGTAACACTGAAGCTTTCTTT.

The rearrangement links TRBV6-6 to TRBJ1-5; 10 positions match TRBD1. Trimming cost V 8 bases and J 9 bases; bases outside gene matches: 4. Germline V gives CDR1 MNHNY, CDR2 SVGAGI (reference sequence). CDR3 length equals 12 residues. The CDR3 loop is CASWGQGRPQHF. The CDR3 region has the DNA TGTGCCAGCTGGGGACAGGGGAGGCCCCAGCATTTT.

This chain joins TRBV15 and TRBJ1-3; D is uncertain. The CDR3 is 15 residues long. Germline CDR1 reads LNHNV; CDR2 reads YYDKDF (reference sequence). Deletions cut 3 bases from V and 0 bases from J, with 9 bases between. CDR3 residues: CATSSGKSSGNTIYF. The CDR3 nucleotides read TGTGCCACCAGCAGCGGGAAGAGCTCTGGAAACACCATATATTTT.

The chain carries TRBV30 and TRBJ1-1; D is possibly TRBD1 (6 bases). CDR3 length: 15 amino acids. Per germline, CDR1 GTSNPN and CDR2 SVGIG (reference sequence). Trimming took 4 bases from V and 6 from J, leaving 21 bases between them. In DNA, the CDR3 is TGTGCCTGGAACACACACAGCAGGCCAGGGGCTGAAGCTTTCTTT. Translated, it gives CAWNTHSRPGAEAFF.

This clone was picked up a small number of times. Additional DNA sequences in this sample encode the identical CDR3. The chain carries TRBV4-1 and TRBJ1-4; TRBD1 is a possible D gene (6 bases). Germline V gene data show CDR1 as MGHRA and CDR2 as YSYEKL. This CDR3 region has 16 residues. V lost 1 base to trimming and J lost 0 bases, with 9 bases between them. The CDR3 here is CASSQGTVATNEKLFF. DNA for the CDR3: TGCGCCAGCAGCCAAGGGACAGTAGCAACTAATGAAAAACTGTTTTTT.

The chain carries TRBV15 and TRBJ2-1; 10 nucleotides agree with TRBD1. This CDR3 has 14 amino acids. Unmatched junction bases numbered 1, after V lost 0 bases and J lost 8 bases. The germline V gene has CDR1 LNHNV and CDR2 YYDKDF (reference sequence). CDR3 coding DNA: TGTGCCACCAGCAGAGAGGGGACAGGGGATGAGCAGTTCTTC. Amino acid sequence: CATSREGTGDEQFF. Supplemented by reference TRBV15 and TRBJ2-1, the full variable domain reads DAMVIQNPRYQVTQFGKPVTLSCSQTLNHNVMYWYQQKSSQAPKLLFHYYDKDFNNEADTPDNFQSRRPNTSFCFLDIRSPGLGDTAMYLCATSREGTGDEQFFGPGTRLTVL.

The chain uses TRBV7-8 and TRBJ2-5; D unclear. This CDR3 has 13 amino acids. Germline loops: CDR1 SGHVS, CDR2 FQNEAQ. The germline V and J ends were trimmed by 5 bases and 0 bases, with 7 bases remaining between them. The CDR3 coding sequence is TGTGCCAGCAGCCGACGGTACCAAGAGACCCAGTACTTC. It encodes CASSRRYQETQYF.

The rearrangement joins TRBV12-3 or TRBV12-4 to TRBJ1-6; D perhaps matches TRBD1 (6 bases). V lost 2 bases, J lost 13 bases, and 9 bases lay in between. This CDR3 comprises 12 residues. The CDR3 DNA reads as TGTGCCAGCAGTTTAATTGGACAGCCCCTCCACTTT. Residues: CASSLIGQPLHF.

The chain combines TRBV15 with TRBJ1-2; D ambiguous. Germline CDR1 reads LNHNV; CDR2 reads YYDKDF (reference sequence). Trimming took off 5 bases at V and 8 bases at J, with 12 bases between the two ends. The CDR3 is 12 residues long. CDR3 protein: CATSYGLEGYTF. The DNA of the CDR3 is TGTGCCACCAGCTATGGACTAGAGGGCTACACCTTC.

The rearrangement uses TRBV15 and TRBJ2-2; 9 bases line up with TRBD2. Germline values: CDR1 LNHNV, CDR2 YYDKDF (reference sequence). CDR3 length: 16 amino acids. With V trimmed by 5 bases and J by 5 bases, 9 bases remained unmatched. As DNA, the CDR3 is TGTGCCACCAGCCCCAGTAGCGGGAGCGAGACCGGGGAGCTGTTTTTT. Its protein product is CATSPSSGSETGELFF.

The chain joins TRBV5-1 to TRBJ2-3; TRBD2 matches at 8 bases. Germline CDR1 and CDR2: SGHRS and YFSETQ. V gave up 3 bases and J gave up 2 bases; unmatched junction bases: 14. The CDR3 is made up of 18 amino acids. DNA of the CDR3: TGCGCCAGCAGCTCTAACGGGGTAGCGGGGAGTTACACAGATACGCAGTATTTT. It translates to CASSSNGVAGSYTDTQYF.

This clone has just a few counts. Here the CDR3 DNA reads TGTGCCGGACAGAAGGGGGCCTCCTACGAGCAGTACTTC. Translated: CAGQKGASYEQYF. The V and J genes are TRBV7-9 and TRBJ2-7; 7 positions agree with TRBD1. V was clipped by 11 bases and J by 0 bases; unmatched bases: 7. Germline loops: CDR1 SEHNR, CDR2 FQNEAQ (reference sequence). The CDR3 contains 13 residues.

This rearrangement joins TRBV30 to TRBJ2-7; D unresolved. The V gene's germline CDR1 is GTSNPN and CDR2 SVGIG (reference sequence). The V and J ends lost 3 bases and 2 bases respectively, with 8 bases between them. The CDR3 contains 12 residues. CDR3 bases: TGTGCCTGGAGATTGGAGACCTACGAGCAGTACTTC. As protein: CAWRLETYEQYF.